This section outlines one T cell receptor (beta chain) sequence together with its context. Which antigen it targets is not known. No per-base quality is available; no much larger clone lies one base away. This sample is drawn from a study of CD8 T cells in acute hepatitis C reinfection (dated by TCRdb to the early 2020s). Study-level background: The TCRbeta repertoire of CD8+ T cells specific for the HCV NS3-1073 epitope was profiled during acute infection and after viral clearance. Several spontaneous resolvers provided paired acute and follow-up samples. General findings and caveats noted by the study authors: No follow-up repertoires were available for chronically infected subjects, since NS3-1073 specific cells were too rare to be sorted. Regardless of outcome, roughly 12 public clonotypes were found, and one public clonotype used V04-02/J02-02. Diversity in the NS3-1073 specific repertoires was high, and no significant differences in diversity emerged among acute resolver, follow-up resolver and acute chronic samples. It was rare for CDR3 sequences to be shared with other epitopes, and exact matching may have been limited by differing sequencing approaches. All groups preferentially used the TRBV04 and TRBV06 gene families, and overrepresentation in the naive pool did not explain this preferential usage. Because bulk sequencing was performed on the TCRbeta chain only, alphabeta pairing of public clonotypes could not be determined.

At the junction V is shortened by 1 base and J by 6 bases, with 9 bases in between. From cysteine to phenylalanine, the CDR3 is 13 amino acids long. Left in the record is the CDR3 DNA by itself, 39 bases read in frame from the first base. CDR1 is given as SQVTM and CDR2 as ANQGSEA, both from the germline V gene. This specimen's time point label, per the study, means: naive CD8 control sorted from an acute-time-point sample. Enrolled in the Montreal Hepatitis C Cohort (HEPCO) in Canada, the donors were people who inject drugs, and these donors were followed every 3 months. Acute primary HCV infection was defined as a positive HCV RNA or antibody test that came after a negative test within the prior 24 weeks. Cells were surface stained with CD3, CD8 and CD45RO antibodies, and an aqua fixable dye was used to exclude dead cells. The cohort also included roughly six subjects who developed chronic infection, defined as HCV RNA positivity at 24 weeks. Once thawed from cryostorage, peripheral blood mononuclear cells underwent negative selection via the MACS CD8+ T cell Isolation Kit to obtain CD8+ T cells. A BD FACSAria II cell sorter was used to sort the cells.

The FACS-sorted cells had their genomic DNA extracted, and the commercial immunoSEQ service was used to sequence the TCRbeta chains. The paper's data handling went like this. ImmunoSEQ Analyzer software v3.0 and R v3.5.1 were used to analyze the repertoire data. Only productive rearrangements were analyzed, as sequences containing stop codons or out-of-frame rearrangements were removed. The sequencing provider supplied the metrics for Simpson diversity, Shannon entropy, CDR3 length and nucleotide addition. Based on frequency, clonotypes were placed into dominant, sub-dominant, low or lowest abundance groups, and clonotypes under 0.1% were left out of most analyses. A CDR3 amino acid clonotype was designated public if detected in at least two subjects at a cumulative frequency of at least 0.5%. Drawn from immuneACCESS, this table holds only the in-frame rearrangements with V and J called that TCRdb kept. Clones are partly lost; checked studies trace under half to an unresolved V gene and leave the rest unexplained. Clonal size and the V and J genes are those of that table, whereas D and trimming came from the DNA. The sample has 30,000 to 40,000 clones on record, approximately 87% of them singletons. More than 0.4% of the sample is held by the ten biggest clonotypes.

The V and J segments used are TRBV29-1 and TRBJ2-2; the D gene is perhaps TRBD1, on 5 matching bases. The sample comprised naive CD8+ T cells from PBMCs. What the cell subset or site label conveys for this sample: sorted total naive CD45RO-negative CD8+ T cells. The TCR originated in a man aged 30 to 45 with chronic hepatitis C. The DNA is TGCAGCGTTGAAGGCAGGGTCGCCGGGGAGCTGTTTTTT. Translated, this is CSVEGRVAGELFF.